The sequence of this T cell receptor (beta chain) was determined in a study of fetal regulatory T cell absence and autoimmunity. The assay was run at survey level. The data were produced by immunoSEQ multiplex PCR, yet TCRdb's version contains in-frame clones alone and is incomplete. The table shows around 100,000 clones, with about 78% occurring only once. The study's findings and limits: In IPEX syndrome, oligoclonal enrichment was read as supporting prenatal antigen-driven autoimmunity in the pancreas. Some top pancreas TCR clones were over 80-fold enriched versus cord blood. Cord blood and pancreas showed broadly similar TRB gene family usage.

A note on this clone: Its antigen is not identified.

Per germline, CDR1 MNHEY and CDR2 SMNVEV (reference sequence). The CDR3 consists of 13 residues. Trimming took off 2 bases at V and 8 bases at J, with 10 bases between the two ends. This receptor was taken from a male donor with IPEX syndrome. The material sequenced was pancreas tissue. This sequence joins TRBV27 and TRBJ1-5; no firm D call. For the CDR3, the DNA is TGTGCCAGCAGTTTAACCCCGGGGAAGCCCCAGCATTTT. Protein sequence: CASSLTPGKPQHF.